This T cell receptor beta chain was sequenced in a study of Ad26.COV2.S vaccination and SARS-CoV-2 variants. Whole-study results and caveats: Total responses of T cells may have been underestimated by the analyses of TCR breadth and depth.

Treatment denoted: 15 to 20 received Ad26.COV2.S at low or high dose, single or two shots; 5 received placebo; per-sample allocation not given. All samples were drawn on day 63, counting from the first vaccine or placebo injection. Repertoires were generated with immunoSEQ multiplex PCR, while TCRdb's copy carries only in-frame clones and drops some. The sample lists nearly 400,000 clones, approximately 89% occurring once. This CDR3 contains 16 residues. Looked up from germline, CDR1 is SGHNT and CDR2 is YYREEE (reference sequence). V dropped 4 bases and J dropped 5; count of bases not matched to a gene: 7. A word on this clone: What it recognizes is unknown.

This rearrangement joins TRBV5-4 to TRBJ2-5, with 14 nucleotides matching TRBD2. Sample: peripheral blood, taken in a trial of Ad26.COV2.S vaccine versus placebo. This clonotype was sampled from a person between 18 and 59 years old who received the Ad26.COV2.S COVID-19 vaccine or a placebo. This CDR3 reads CASSTGLAGAGETQYF. The CDR3 DNA reads TGTGCCAGCAGCACGGGACTAGCGGGAGCTGGGGAGACCCAGTACTTC.